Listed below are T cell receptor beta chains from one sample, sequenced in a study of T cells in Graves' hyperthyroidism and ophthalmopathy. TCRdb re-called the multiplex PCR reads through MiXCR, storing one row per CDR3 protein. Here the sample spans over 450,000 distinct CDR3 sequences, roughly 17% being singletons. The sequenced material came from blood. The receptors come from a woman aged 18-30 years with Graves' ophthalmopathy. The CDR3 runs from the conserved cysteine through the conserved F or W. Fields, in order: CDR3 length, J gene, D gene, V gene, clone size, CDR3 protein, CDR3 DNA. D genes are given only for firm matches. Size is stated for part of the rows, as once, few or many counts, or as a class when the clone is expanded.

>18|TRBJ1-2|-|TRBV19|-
CASSIVFDRTPSNYGYTF
TGTGCCAGTAGTATAGTATTCGACAGAACACCGAGCAACTATGGCTACACCTTC
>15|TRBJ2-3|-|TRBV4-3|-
CASSQDWGETDTQYF
TGCGCCAGCAGCCAAGATTGGGGGGAGACAGATACGCAGTATTTT
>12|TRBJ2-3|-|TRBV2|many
CASTLGRDTQYF
TGTGCCAGCACGCTCGGTCGGGATACGCAGTATTTT
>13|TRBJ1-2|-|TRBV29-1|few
CSVMTGADYGYTF
TGCAGCGTGATGACGGGCGCGGACTATGGCTACACCTTC
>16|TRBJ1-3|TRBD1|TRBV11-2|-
CASSLGTGLSGNTIYF
TGTGCCAGCAGCTTGGGGACAGGACTTTCTGGAAACACCATATATTTT
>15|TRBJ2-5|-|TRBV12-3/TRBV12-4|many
CASSRRDSIQETQYF
TGTGCCAGCAGTCGCCGAGACAGTATCCAAGAGACCCAGTACTTC
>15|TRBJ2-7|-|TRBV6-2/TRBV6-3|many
CASRPPGGFSYEQYF
TGTGCCAGCAGACCGCCAGGGGGGTTCTCCTACGAGCAGTACTTC
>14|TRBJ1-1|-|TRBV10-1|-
CASSAGRGNTEAFF
TGCGCCAGCAGTGCGGGCAGGGGCAACACTGAAGCTTTCTTT
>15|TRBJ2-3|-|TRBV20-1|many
CSARLIGKSTDTQYF
TGCAGTGCTAGACTGATAGGGAAAAGCACAGATACGCAGTATTTT
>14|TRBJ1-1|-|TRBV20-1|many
CSARDPGMNTEAFF
TGCAGTGCTAGAGATCCCGGCATGAACACTGAAGCTTTCTTT
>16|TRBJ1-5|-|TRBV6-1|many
CASSEERRISNQPQHF
TGTGCCAGCAGTGAAGAGAGACGGATTAGCAATCAGCCCCAGCATTTT
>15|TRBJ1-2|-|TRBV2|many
CASSEWPAANYGYTF
TGTGCCAGCAGTGAATGGCCGGCCGCAAACTATGGCTACACCTTC
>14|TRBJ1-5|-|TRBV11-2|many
CASSLVGGRQPQHF
TGTGCCAGCAGCTTAGTGGGGGGGCGTCAGCCCCAGCATTTT
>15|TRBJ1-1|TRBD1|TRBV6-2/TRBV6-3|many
CASSPPRGKNTEAFF
TGTGCCAGCAGTCCCCCCAGGGGGAAGAACACTGAAGCTTTCTTT
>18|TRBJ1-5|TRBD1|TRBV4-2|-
CASSQDLGTGGFNQPQHF
TGTGCCAGCAGCCAAGATCTAGGGACAGGGGGGTTCAATCAGCCCCAGCATTTT
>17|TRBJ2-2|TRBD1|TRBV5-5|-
CASLLLTGGAGGGELFF
TGTGCCAGTTTACTCCTGACAGGGGGCGCTGGAGGCGGGGAGCTGTTTTTT
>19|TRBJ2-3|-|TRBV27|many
CASSSTGLLVGVGTDTQYF
TGTGCCAGCAGCTCGACAGGACTCTTAGTGGGTGTTGGCACAGATACGCAGTATTTT
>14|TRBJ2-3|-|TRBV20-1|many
CRAHGGFSTDTQYF
TGCAGGGCCCATGGAGGGTTTAGCACAGATACGCAGTATTTT
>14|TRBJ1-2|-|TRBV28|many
CASSLYDSLYGYTF
TGTGCCAGCAGTTTATACGATTCCCTCTATGGCTACACCTTC
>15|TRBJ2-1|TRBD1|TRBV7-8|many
CASSKDRDSYNEQFF
TGTGCCAGCAGCAAAGACAGGGATTCCTACAATGAGCAGTTCTTC
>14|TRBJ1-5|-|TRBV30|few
CAWSPGNGGQPQHF
TGTGCCTGGAGCCCAGGGAATGGGGGTCAGCCCCAGCATTTT
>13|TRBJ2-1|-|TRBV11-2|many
CASSVSGDNEQFF
TGTGCCAGCAGCGTCAGTGGAGACAATGAGCAGTTCTTC
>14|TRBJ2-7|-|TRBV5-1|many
CASSPPQGTYEQYF
TGCGCCAGCAGCCCGCCCCAGGGGACGTACGAGCAGTACTTC
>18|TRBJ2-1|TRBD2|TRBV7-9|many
CASSFPVSWEGPGNEQFF
TGTGCCAGCAGCTTCCCCGTCTCTTGGGAGGGCCCAGGAAATGAGCAGTTCTTC
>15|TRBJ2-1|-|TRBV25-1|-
CASSESGTSTYEQFF
TGTGCCAGCAGTGAATCAGGGACATCTACCTACGAGCAGTTCTTC
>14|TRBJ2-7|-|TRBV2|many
CASSKGTVAYEQYF
TGTGCCAGCAGTAAAGGGACGGTAGCCTACGAGCAGTACTTC
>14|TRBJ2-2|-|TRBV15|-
CATSRAPNTGELFF
TGTGCCACCAGCAGAGCTCCTAACACCGGGGAGCTGTTTTTT
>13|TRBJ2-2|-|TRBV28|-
CASSIGWSGELFF
TGTGCCAGCAGTATTGGGTGGTCCGGGGAGCTGTTTTTT
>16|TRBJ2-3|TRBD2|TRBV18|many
CASSPRASGSTDTQYF
TGTGCCAGCTCACCACGGGCTAGCGGGAGCACAGATACGCAGTATTTT
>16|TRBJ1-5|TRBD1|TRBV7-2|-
CASSLSAGGRQQPQHF
TGTGCCAGCAGCTTATCGGCAGGGGGACGACAGCAGCCCCAGCATTTT
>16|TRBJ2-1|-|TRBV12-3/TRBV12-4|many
CASSLDLLGSYNEQFF
TGTGCCAGCAGTTTAGACCTCCTCGGCTCCTACAATGAGCAGTTCTTC
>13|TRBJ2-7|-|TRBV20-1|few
CSVRQSVTYEQYF
TGCAGTGTACGACAGTCTGTAACGTACGAGCAGTACTTC
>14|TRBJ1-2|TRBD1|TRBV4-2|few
CASSQSGGGDGYTF
TGTGCCAGCAGCCAATCAGGGGGCGGGGATGGCTACACCTTC
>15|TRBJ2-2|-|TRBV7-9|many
CASSYSPPRGGELFF
TGTGCCAGCAGTTATAGCCCACCACGGGGCGGGGAGCTGTTTTTT
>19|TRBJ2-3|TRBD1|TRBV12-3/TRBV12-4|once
CASRTDRDRVQSSTDTQYF
TGTGCCAGCAGGACTGACCGGGACAGGGTCCAGTCTAGCACAGATACGCAGTATTTT
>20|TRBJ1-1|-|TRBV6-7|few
CASSYSRWFRDIFLNTEAFF
TGTGCCAGCAGTTACTCAAGGTGGTTCCGGGACATATTTTTGAACACTGAAGCTTTCTTT
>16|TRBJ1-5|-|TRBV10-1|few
CASSEIGKPSNQPQHF
TGCGCCAGCAGTGAAATCGGTAAGCCCAGCAATCAGCCCCAGCATTTT
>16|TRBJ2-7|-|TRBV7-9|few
CASSALAGTSYYEQYF
TGTGCCAGCAGCGCCCTCGCCGGGACATCCTACTACGAGCAGTACTTC
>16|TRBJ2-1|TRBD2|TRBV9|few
CASSVETSGDYNEQFF
TGTGCCAGCAGCGTAGAGACTAGCGGGGACTACAATGAGCAGTTCTTC
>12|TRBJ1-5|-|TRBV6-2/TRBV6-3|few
CASSYPPQPQHF
TGTGCCAGCAGTTATCCCCCTCAGCCCCAGCATTTT
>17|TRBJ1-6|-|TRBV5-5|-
CASSLAGPGAYNSPLHF
TGTGCCAGCAGCTTGGCAGGACCAGGGGCCTATAATTCACCCCTCCACTTT
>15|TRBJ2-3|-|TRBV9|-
CASSVDWVSTDTQYF
TGTGCCAGCAGCGTCGACTGGGTTAGCACAGATACGCAGTATTTT
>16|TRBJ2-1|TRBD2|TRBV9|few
CASTKLAGAPYNEQFF
TGTGCCAGCACAAAATTAGCGGGAGCCCCCTACAATGAGCAGTTCTTC
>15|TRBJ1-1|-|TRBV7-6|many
CASSLSQDLNTEAFF
TGTGCCAGCAGCTTAAGCCAAGACCTGAACACTGAAGCTTTCTTT
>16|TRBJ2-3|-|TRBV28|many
CASSLGADLGTDTQYF
TGTGCCAGCAGTTTGGGAGCGGACTTAGGCACAGATACGCAGTATTTT
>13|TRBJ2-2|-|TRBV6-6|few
CASSYSVAGELFF
TGTGCCAGCAGTTACTCGGTGGCCGGGGAGCTGTTTTTT
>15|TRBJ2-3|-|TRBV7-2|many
CASSTRLPGADTQYF
TGTGCCAGCAGCACGCGACTACCAGGGGCAGATACGCAGTATTTT
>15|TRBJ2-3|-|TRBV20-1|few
CSARDLGQKPDTQYF
TGCAGTGCTAGAGATCTCGGACAGAAACCAGATACGCAGTATTTT
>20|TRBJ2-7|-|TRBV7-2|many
CASSFPGQATTSDSSYEQYF
TGTGCCAGCAGCTTCCCAGGACAGGCGACTACTAGCGACAGCTCCTACGAGCAGTACTTC
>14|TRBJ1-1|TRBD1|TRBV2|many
CASSEGQKNTEAFF
TGTGCCAGCAGTGAGGGACAGAAGAACACTGAAGCTTTCTTT
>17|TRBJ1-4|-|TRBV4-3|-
CASSQDLSSLPNEKLFF
TGCGCCAGCAGCCAAGATCTCTCTTCCCTTCCTAATGAAAAACTGTTTTTT
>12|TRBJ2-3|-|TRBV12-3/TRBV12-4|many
CASSFATDTQYF
TGTGCCAGCAGTTTTGCCACAGATACGCAGTATTTT
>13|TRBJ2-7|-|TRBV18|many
CASSPRAFSEQYF
TGTGCCAGCTCACCACGGGCATTTAGCGAGCAGTACTTC
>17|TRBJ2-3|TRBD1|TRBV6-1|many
CASSQGPLGTGIDTQYF
TGTGCCAGCAGCCAAGGCCCCCTCGGGACAGGGATTGATACGCAGTATTTT
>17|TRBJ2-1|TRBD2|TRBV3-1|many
CASSPKTSGRATNEQFF
TGTGCCAGCAGCCCCAAAACTAGCGGGAGGGCCACCAATGAGCAGTTCTTC
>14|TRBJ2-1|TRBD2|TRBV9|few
CASSLASGSYEQFF
TGTGCCAGCAGCTTGGCTAGCGGGAGCTATGAGCAGTTCTTC
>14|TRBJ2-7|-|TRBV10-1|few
CASSFSLPGDEQYF
TGCGCCAGCAGTTTTTCCCTTCCCGGGGACGAGCAGTACTTC
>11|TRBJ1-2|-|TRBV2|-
CASEESGGYTF
TGTGCCAGCGAGGAGAGTGGAGGCTACACCTTC
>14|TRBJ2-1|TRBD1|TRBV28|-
CASSAGTGADEQFF
TGTGCCAGCAGTGCCGGGACAGGGGCGGATGAGCAGTTCTTC